The source of this T cell receptor beta chain is a study of metastatic and nonmetastatic thyroid tumors. At the level of the study: Repertoires were compared across blood and tumor or nodule tissue from malignant and benign thyroid patients.

In the original workflow: Clinicopathological groups differed in CDR3, with these differences serving to build a distant-metastasis classifier for papillary thyroid cancer. TCRdb recomputed clones from the PCR reads via MiXCR. TCRdb's processing, not the study's, gives the V and J calls here. In the table there are around 25,000 clones, 20% to 30% of which are singletons. Concerning this clone: Its target is not known.

Germline CDR1 reads SGHNT; CDR2 reads YENEEA. Trimming removed 3 bases from V and 1 base from J; junction bases left unmatched: 6. The CDR3 covers 15 residues. Study-level findings and limits: It was reportedly found that TCR beta diversity was significantly higher in malignant thyroid tumors than in benign nodules, a difference seen in both blood and tumor samples.

Each patient went into thyroid surgery without having received any treatment. The sequence derives from a male donor with papillary thyroid cancer or a benign thyroid nodule (not recorded which). Some clones in this sample may be carry-over from other donors' samples. Sequences were obtained from blood. This chain joins TRBV11-3 and TRBJ2-7; TRBD1 matches 7 bases. Here the CDR3 reads CASSFTGDRSYEQYF. The DNA of the CDR3 is TGTGCCAGCAGCTTTACAGGGGATAGGTCCTACGAGCAGTACTTC.